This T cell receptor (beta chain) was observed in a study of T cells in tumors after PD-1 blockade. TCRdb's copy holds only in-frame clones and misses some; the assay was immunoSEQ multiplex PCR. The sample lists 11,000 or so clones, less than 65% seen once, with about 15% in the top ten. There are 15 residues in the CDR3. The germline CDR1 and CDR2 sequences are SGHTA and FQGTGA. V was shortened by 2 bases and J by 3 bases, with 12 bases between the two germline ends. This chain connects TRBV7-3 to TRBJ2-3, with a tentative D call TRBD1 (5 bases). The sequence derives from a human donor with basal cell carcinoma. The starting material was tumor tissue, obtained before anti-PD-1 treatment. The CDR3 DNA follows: TGTGCCAGCAGCTTATCTATAGGGGTAACAGATACGCAGTATTTT. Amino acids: CASSLSIGVTDTQYF.